The T cell receptor (beta chain) under discussion was sequenced for a study of cytomegalovirus exposure and HLA in healthy donors. Study-wide context: An analysis done earlier identified about 120 million unique TCR beta sequences from approximately 200 million T cells.

Donors consisted of healthy bone marrow donors. PCR primers comprised 60 Vbeta and 13 Jbeta primers. TCRdb keeps only in-frame clones here, not all; method: immunoSEQ multiplex PCR. This sample has around 30,000 clones; 35% to 55% occur once, and the top ten carry around 2%. Worth noting for this clone: The antigen is undetermined.

V shed 4 bases and J 9 bases; nucleotides not matched to a gene: 5. CDR1 and CDR2 (germline): SQVTM, ANQGSEA. The CDR3 is made up of 14 amino acids. Whole-study findings and limits: TCR beta chain V- and J-gene trimming was linked, in a later analysis, to a missense variant in DCLRE1C.

This receptor was taken from a woman aged 50 to 65 in good health and CMV-seronegative. The rearrangement links TRBV29-1 to TRBJ2-1, with TRBD2 matching 14 bases. The sequencing input was PBMCs. CDR3 nucleotides: TGCAGCGTTGCCGGGACTAGCGGGAGTCGTGAGCAGTTCTTC. It is translated as CSVAGTSGSREQFF.